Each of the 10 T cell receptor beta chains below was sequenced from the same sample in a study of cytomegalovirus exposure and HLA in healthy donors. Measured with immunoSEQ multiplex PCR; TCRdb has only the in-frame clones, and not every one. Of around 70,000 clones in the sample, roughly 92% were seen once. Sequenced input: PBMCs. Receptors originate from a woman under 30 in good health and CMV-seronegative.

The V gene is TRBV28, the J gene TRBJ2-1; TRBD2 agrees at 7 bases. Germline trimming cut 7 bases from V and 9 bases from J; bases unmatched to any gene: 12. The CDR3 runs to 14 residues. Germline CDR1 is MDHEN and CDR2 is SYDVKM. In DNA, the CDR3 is TGTGCCAGCACCTCGGGGGGTCCCTTAGGTGAGCAGTTCTTC. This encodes CASTSGGPLGEQFF.

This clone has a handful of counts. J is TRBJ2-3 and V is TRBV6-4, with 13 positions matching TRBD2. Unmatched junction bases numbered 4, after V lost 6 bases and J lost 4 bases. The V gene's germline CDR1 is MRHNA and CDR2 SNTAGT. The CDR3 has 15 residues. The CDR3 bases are TGTGCCAGCAGCCTTACTAGCGGGGGGGCAGATACGCAGTATTTT. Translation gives CASSLTSGGADTQYF.

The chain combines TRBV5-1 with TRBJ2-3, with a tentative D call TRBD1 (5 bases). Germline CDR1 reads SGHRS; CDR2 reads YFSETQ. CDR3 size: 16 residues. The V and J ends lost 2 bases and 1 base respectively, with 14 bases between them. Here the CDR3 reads CASSLPQGTGTDTQYF. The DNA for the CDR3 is TGCGCCAGCAGCTTACCCCAGGGTACCGGCACAGATACGCAGTATTTT.

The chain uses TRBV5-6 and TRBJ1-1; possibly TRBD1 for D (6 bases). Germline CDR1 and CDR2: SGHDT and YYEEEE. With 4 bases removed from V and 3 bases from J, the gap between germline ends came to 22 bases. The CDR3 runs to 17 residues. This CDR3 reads CASSTRALRGVHTEAFF. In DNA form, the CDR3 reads TGTGCCAGCAGCACCCGGGCACTCAGGGGCGTCCACACTGAAGCTTTCTTT.

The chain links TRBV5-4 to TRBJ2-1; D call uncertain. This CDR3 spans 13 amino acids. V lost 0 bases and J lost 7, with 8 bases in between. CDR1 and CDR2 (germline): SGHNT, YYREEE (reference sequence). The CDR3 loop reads CASSLAGTNEQFF. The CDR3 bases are TGTGCCAGCAGCTTGGCGGGTACAAATGAGCAGTTCTTC.

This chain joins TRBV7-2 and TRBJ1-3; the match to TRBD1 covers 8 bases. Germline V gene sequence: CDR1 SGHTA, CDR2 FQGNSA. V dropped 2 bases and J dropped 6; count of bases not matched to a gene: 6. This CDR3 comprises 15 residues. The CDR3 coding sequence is TGTGCCAGCAGCTTAACCTCGGACAGGGTAAACACCATATATTTT. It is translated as CASSLTSDRVNTIYF. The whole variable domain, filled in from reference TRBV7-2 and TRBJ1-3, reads GAGVSQSPSNKVTEKGKDVELRCDPISGHTALYWYRQSLGQGLEFLIYFQGNSAPDKSGLPSDRFSAERTGGSVSTLTIQRTQQEDSAVYLCASSLTSDRVNTIYFGEGSWLTVV.

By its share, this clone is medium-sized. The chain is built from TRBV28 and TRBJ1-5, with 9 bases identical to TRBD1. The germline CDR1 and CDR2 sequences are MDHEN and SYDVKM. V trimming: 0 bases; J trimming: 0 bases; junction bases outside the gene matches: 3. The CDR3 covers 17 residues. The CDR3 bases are TGTGCCAGCAGTTTATGGGGGACAGGGAATAGCAATCAGCCCCAGCATTTT. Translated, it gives CASSLWGTGNSNQPQHF.

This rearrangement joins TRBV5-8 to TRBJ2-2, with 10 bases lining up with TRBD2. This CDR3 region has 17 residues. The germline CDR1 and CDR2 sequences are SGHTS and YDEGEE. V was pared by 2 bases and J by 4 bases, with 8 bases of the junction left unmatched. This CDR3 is CASSLPWASGGTGELFF. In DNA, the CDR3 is TGTGCCAGCAGCTTACCTTGGGCTAGCGGGGGCACCGGGGAGCTGTTTTTT.

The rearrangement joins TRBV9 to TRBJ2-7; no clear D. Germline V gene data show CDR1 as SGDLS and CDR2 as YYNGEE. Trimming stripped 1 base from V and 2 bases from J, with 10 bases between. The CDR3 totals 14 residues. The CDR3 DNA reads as TGTGCCAGCAGCGTATCCGACACAACCTACGAGCAGTACTTC. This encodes CASSVSDTTYEQYF.

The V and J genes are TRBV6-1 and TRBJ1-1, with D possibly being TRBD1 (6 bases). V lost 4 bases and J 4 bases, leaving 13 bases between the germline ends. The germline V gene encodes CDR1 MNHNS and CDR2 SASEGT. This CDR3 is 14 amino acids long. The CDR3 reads CASSGLQGRTEAFF. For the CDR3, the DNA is TGTGCCAGCAGTGGCCTCCAGGGGCGCACTGAAGCTTTCTTT.